The subject of this entry is one TCR beta chain. As yet, its antigen is unknown. Healthy bone marrow donors made up the donor group. The entry originates in a study of cytomegalovirus exposure and HLA in healthy donors. Whole-study results and caveats: It was 150 to 200 TCR beta chains that were listed as cytomegalovirus-associated. The majority of TCR sequences were rare, yet some public TCRs appeared in many donors.

The CDR3 covers 15 residues. In germline, CDR1 is KGHSH, CDR2 LQKENI. Trimming cost V 3 bases and J 2 bases, with 11 bases left between them. PCR employed 60 Vbeta and 13 Jbeta primers. Per the original methods: Unique TCR beta chains numbered roughly 80 million in a later analysis, with about 11 million shared. Here immunoSEQ multiplex PCR was the method, and the copy in TCRdb shows in-frame clones only, minus some. D and trimming come from the DNA, and the V and J calls and clone size come from that table. The profile shows about 170,000 clones, roughly 80% of them singletons. The chain joins TRBV18 to TRBJ2-1, with a possible D match to TRBD1 (6 bases). Sequenced material: PBMCs. The clonotype originates from a woman between 18 and 30 years old in good health and CMV-seronegative. The CDR3 sequence is CASSPLGTTYNEQFF. The CDR3 DNA reads TGTGCCAGCTCACCCCTCGGGACAACCTACAATGAGCAGTTCTTC.